This entry concerns a single T cell receptor beta chain. The data stem from a study of blood T cell repertoires in COVID-19. Study summary: From the United States, Italy and Spain came samples of acute and convalescent COVID-19.

Original processing notes: From reference gene primer amplification, estimates of nucleated cell counts were derived. Clones were sequenced by immunoSEQ multiplex PCR, and TCRdb holds only the in-frame ones, with some missing. V, J and clone size derive from that table, while D and trimming were established from the DNA sequence. The sample shows around 260,000 clones, 83% of them seen only once. CDR3 length equals 15 residues. V lost 6 bases to trimming and J lost 0 bases, with 12 bases between them. In germline, CDR1 is MNHEY, CDR2 SVGAGI. Source material: peripheral blood. The V and J genes are TRBV6-5 and TRBJ1-5; D gene unclear. This TCR derives from a woman between 45 and 65 years old who had recovered from COVID-19. The CDR3 is CASREVGSSNQPQHF. CDR3 in DNA: TGTGCCAGCAGGGAGGTGGGGAGTAGCAATCAGCCCCAGCATTTT.